The 14 T cell receptor beta chains listed next were all sequenced from one sample in a study of neurological immune-mediated disorders. TCRdb reanalysed the 5' RACE reads using MiXCR and keeps one entry per CDR3 protein. The table lists roughly 70,000 distinct CDR3 sequences, roughly 3.9% of them singletons. Sequencing was done on a sample of PBMCs. The receptors here all came from a man aged 30-40 years with multiple sclerosis.

This clonotype was counted only a few times. The chain joins TRBV5-1 to TRBJ2-5; TRBD1 might be the D (6 bases). This CDR3 contains 14 residues. Germline V lookup: CDR1 SGHRS, CDR2 YFSETQ. V lost 4 bases and J 3 bases, leaving 13 bases between the germline ends. CDR3 loop: CASSTRTAKETQYF. The CDR3 region has the DNA TGCGCCAGCAGCACACGGACAGCTAAAGAGACCCAGTACTTC. Variable domain in full (rest from reference TRBV5-1 and TRBJ2-5): KAGVTQTPRYLIKTRGQQVTLSCSPISGHRSVSWYQQTPGQGLQFLFEYFSETQRNKGNFPGRFSGRQFSNSRSEMNVSTLELGDSALYLCASSTRTAKETQYFGPGTRLLVL.

The sample holds many counts of this clonotype. This chain joins TRBV7-9 and TRBJ2-7; 10 positions agree with TRBD1. The CDR3 has 14 amino acids. V shed 5 bases, J shed 5 bases, and the junction held 6 bases outside the gene matches. Germline assignment: CDR1 SEHNR and CDR2 FQNEAQ (reference sequence). The CDR3 DNA sequence: TGTGCCAGCAGCACGCTGGACAGGGGGAACGAGCAGTACTTC. Translation gives CASSTLDRGNEQYF.

This clonotype was seen repeatedly, ten times or more. The chain joins TRBV20-1 to TRBJ2-7, with 9 bases that match TRBD2. Germline lookup yields CDR1 DFQATT and CDR2 SNEGSKA (reference sequence). This CDR3 is built from 13 residues. CDR3 coding DNA: TGCAGCGCGGCGGGGGGGGTCCCCTACGAGCAGTACTTC. Protein sequence: CSAAGGVPYEQYF.

Ten or more counts support this clonotype. J is TRBJ1-1 and V is TRBV4-1; D ambiguous. Germline CDR1 and CDR2: MGHRA and YSYEKL. The ends were cut back, 3 bases at V and 6 bases at J, with 5 bases in the middle. The CDR3 has 11 residues. The CDR3 DNA is TGCGCCAGCAGCCATACCTCTGAAGCTTTCTTT. Translating it yields CASSHTSEAFF.

This clonotype has at least ten counts. J is TRBJ2-7 and V is TRBV5-1, with 9 bases fitting TRBD1. The V and J ends lost 4 bases and 5 bases, in that order; junction bases with no gene match: 7. The CDR3 contains 14 residues. Germline CDR1 reads SGHRS; CDR2 reads YFSETQ. The CDR3 bases are TGCGCCAGCAGCCGGGGACAGGGCCTCGACGAGCAGTACTTC. Amino acids: CASSRGQGLDEQYF.

This clonotype was counted ten times or more. The chain carries TRBV20-1 and TRBJ2-3; D not resolved. V was shortened by 7 bases and J by 5 bases, with 22 bases between the two germline ends. CDR3 length: 15 amino acids. Per germline, CDR1 DFQATT and CDR2 SNEGSKA (reference sequence). CDR3 sequence: CSVIRTPTGLDTQYF. The CDR3 region has the DNA TGCAGTGTTATCCGGACGCCCACCGGATTAGATACGCAGTATTTT.

The chain is built from TRBV6-7 and TRBJ2-1; perhaps TRBD2 as D (6 bases). TRBV6-7 is classed as an ORF, of uncertain function. V lost 2 bases and J 2 bases, leaving 10 bases between the germline ends. The CDR3 totals 15 residues. CDR3 bases: TGTGCCAGCAGTTACGGAGGGTTCACCTACAATGAGCAGTTCTTC. Translated, it gives CASSYGGFTYNEQFF.

This clonotype was seen ten or more times. V gene TRBV20-1 combines with J gene TRBJ1-2, with 9 bases identical to TRBD1. V dropped 4 bases and J dropped 7; count of bases not matched to a gene: 10. The germline V gene encodes CDR1 DFQATT and CDR2 SNEGSKA (reference sequence). The CDR3 is 14 residues long. The CDR3 sequence: CSANTQGAAGGYTF. CDR3 sequence (DNA): TGCAGTGCTAACACACAGGGGGCAGCGGGTGGCTACACCTTC.

This clonotype was found many times. V is TRBV5-1 and J is TRBJ1-1; the D is unclear. The CDR3 has 14 amino acids. From germline, CDR1 is SGHRS and CDR2 YFSETQ. V gave up 0 bases and J gave up 1 base, with 7 bases separating them. CDR3 bases: TGCGCCAGCAGCTTGGTTCCCGAGAACACTGAAGCTTTCTTT. Translated: CASSLVPENTEAFF.

Details on this clonotype: A much bigger clone sits one base away, suggesting this may be a read error. The chain couples TRBV24-1 to TRBJ2-1; D unresolved. The V gene's germline CDR1 is KGHDR and CDR2 SFDVKD. Trimming cost V 4 bases and J 12 bases, with 15 bases left between them. The CDR3 consists of 13 residues. Here the CDR3 DNA reads TGTGCCACCAGTGACCCCTCAAGGTTCGTGCAGTTCTTC. This gives the protein CATSDPSRFVQFF.

In its sample, this clonotype was seen a few times. An end of the junction differs from the germline gene, which may be a read error. CDR3 nucleotide sequence: TGTGCCAGCAGCTTCGGGACCCGAGGCAATCAGCCCCAGAATTTT. Protein product: CASSFGTRGNQPQNF. The chain combines TRBV5-8 with TRBJ1-5, with D possibly matching TRBD1 (5 bases). The CDR3 is 15 amino acids. Germline CDR1 and CDR2: SGHTS and YDEGEE.

Many counts were recorded for this clonotype. The chain has TRBV6-1 and TRBJ2-2; D may match TRBD1 or TRBD2 (7 bases each). Germline values: CDR1 MNHNS, CDR2 SASEGT. This CDR3 has 15 residues. The V end was cut by 7 bases, the J end by 6 bases, with 18 bases between. CDR3 nucleotides: TGTGCCAGCACAGGGGGGGCGGAAAATGCCGGGGAGCTGTTTTTT. This sequence encodes CASTGGAENAGELFF.

This clonotype was counted ten times or more. The genes are TRBV7-2 and TRBJ1-1; D may be TRBD1 (5 bases). With 5 bases removed from V and 0 bases from J, the gap between germline ends came to 7 bases. CDR1 and CDR2 (germline): SGHTA, FQGNSA. The CDR3 is 13 amino acids. CDR3: CASSRQLNTEAFF. The CDR3 region has the DNA TGTGCCAGCAGCCGACAGCTGAACACTGAAGCTTTCTTT.

This clonotype was picked up many times. The J gene is TRBJ2-2, the V gene TRBV7-2; 7 bases line up with TRBD1. V lost 9 bases to trimming and J lost 6 bases; unmatched junction nucleotides: 1. CDR1 and CDR2 (germline): SGHTA, FQGNSA. CDR3 length equals 11 residues. CDR3 amino acids: CASGTAGELFF. CDR3 DNA sequence: TGTGCCAGTGGGACAGCCGGGGAGCTGTTTTTT.